These 28 T cell receptor beta chains came from one sample sequenced in a study of T cells in localized non-small cell lung cancer. TCRdb keeps only in-frame clones here, not all; method: immunoSEQ multiplex PCR. The table records 60,000 to 75,000 clones, around 81% of them present only once. The sample in question was PBMCs, obtained before any cancer treatment. Source of these receptors: a man aged 40 to 69 with stage II lung adenocarcinoma.

The chain combines TRBV6-1 with TRBJ2-7; D gene ambiguous. Germline CDR1 MNHNS, CDR2 SASEGT. The CDR3 is 12 residues long. Trimming shortened V by 5 bases and J by 3 bases, and 8 bases separated the two germline ends. The CDR3 spells CASSNSYYEQYF. As DNA, the CDR3 is TGTGCCAGCAGTAATTCTTACTACGAGCAGTACTTC.

The V gene is TRBV30, the J gene TRBJ2-2; D unresolved. From germline, CDR1 is GTSNPN and CDR2 SVGIG (reference sequence). The CDR3 consists of 12 residues. The germline V and J ends were trimmed by 0 bases and 4 bases, with 3 bases remaining between them. The CDR3 region is CAWSVPTGELFF. CDR3 sequence (DNA): TGTGCCTGGAGTGTCCCCACCGGGGAGCTGTTTTTT.

The chain recombines TRBV7-2 with TRBJ1-5; 7 bases match TRBD1. The CDR3 runs to 15 residues. V lost 4 bases and J lost 4; bases outside the gene matches: 7. Germline V gene sequence: CDR1 SGHTA, CDR2 FQGNSA. The CDR3 sequence is CASSSGPGQNQPQHF. The CDR3 region has the DNA TGTGCCAGCAGCTCCGGACCGGGACAGAATCAGCCCCAGCATTTT.

The chain has TRBV7-9 and TRBJ1-4, with 9 bases lining up with TRBD1. The germline gives CDR1 SEHNR, CDR2 FQNEAQ (reference sequence). There are 15 residues in the CDR3. After removal of 1 base from V and 8 bases from J, the junction contained 5 bases not matched to a gene. Written as DNA, the CDR3 is TGTGCCAGCAGCTTAGAAGGGACAGGGAGCGAAAAACTGTTTTTT. Its protein product is CASSLEGTGSEKLFF.

This chain joins TRBV19 and TRBJ1-5; no clear D. CDR3 length: 14 residues. Trimming cost V 3 bases and J 0 bases, with 6 bases left between them. Germline V gene data show CDR1 as LNHDA and CDR2 as SQIVND (reference sequence). In DNA form, the CDR3 reads TGTGCCAGTAGTATGGCCGGTAGCAATCAGCCCCAGCATTTT. It yields the protein CASSMAGSNQPQHF.

The chain links TRBV7-2 to TRBJ1-1; D remains unclear. The CDR3 sequence is 13 residues long. Trimming removed 4 bases at V and 1 base at J, with 7 bases between. Per the germline V gene, CDR1 is SGHTA and CDR2 is FQGNSA. In DNA, the CDR3 is TGTGCCAGCAGCTCCGCGGGGAACACTGAAGCTTTCTTT. The encoded protein is CASSSAGNTEAFF. Combining the CDR3 with reference TRBV7-2 and TRBJ1-1 gives the whole variable domain GAGVSQSPSNKVTEKGKDVELRCDPISGHTALYWYRQSLGQGLEFLIYFQGNSAPDKSGLPSDRFSAERTGGSVSTLTIQRTQQEDSAVYLCASSSAGNTEAFFGQGTRLTVV.

This clone was detected only a few times. This chain joins TRBV5-1 and TRBJ2-3; a weak D match, TRBD1 (6 bases). The CDR3 is 14 amino acids. Germline V gives CDR1 SGHRS, CDR2 YFSETQ. The V end lost 0 bases, the J end lost 1 base, and 6 bases lay between the germline ends. CDR3 protein: CASSLEGGTDTQYF. As DNA, the CDR3 is TGCGCCAGCAGCTTGGAGGGGGGCACAGATACGCAGTATTTT.

The genes are TRBV7-2 and TRBJ2-1; D perhaps matches TRBD1 (6 bases). The V end was cut by 2 bases, the J end by 2 bases, with 10 bases between. CDR3 length: 15 residues. Germline-derived CDR1 and CDR2 are SGHTA and FQGNSA. The DNA for the CDR3 is TGTGCCAGCAGCTTACAGGGGCTGACCTACAATGAGCAGTTCTTC. Amino acid sequence: CASSLQGLTYNEQFF.

The chain is built from TRBV5-6 and TRBJ2-2; the match to TRBD2 covers 11 bases. J gave up 0 bases and V 5 bases, and 6 bases lay outside the gene matches. This CDR3 spans 17 amino acids. From germline, CDR1 is SGHDT and CDR2 YYEEEE. CDR3 DNA sequence: TGTGCCAGCAGTTTTAGCGGGAGGGCGACGAACACCGGGGAGCTGTTTTTT. Encoded protein: CASSFSGRATNTGELFF.

This clone has a single count. The chain links TRBV13 to TRBJ2-2, with D possibly being TRBD1 or TRBD2 (5 bases each). The V gene's germline CDR1 is PRHDT and CDR2 FYEKMQ (reference sequence). Trimming shortened V by 6 bases and J by 1 base, and 15 bases separated the two germline ends. The length of the CDR3 is 16 residues. CDR3 residues: CASRATERGNTGELFF. In nucleotides, the CDR3 is TGTGCCAGCAGGGCGACCGAGAGGGGGAACACCGGGGAGCTGTTTTTT.

In its sample, this clone was seen once. The chain recombines TRBV7-9 with TRBJ1-1; TRBD1 might be the D (6 bases). Germline assignment: CDR1 SEHNR and CDR2 FQNEAQ (reference sequence). The CDR3 is 14 amino acids. Trimming stripped 3 bases from V and 1 base from J, with 9 bases between. CDR3 region: CASSLKGGNTEAFF. Here the CDR3 DNA reads TGTGCCAGCAGCTTGAAGGGGGGGAACACTGAAGCTTTCTTT. The variable domain in full, with the rest retrieved from reference TRBV7-9 and TRBJ1-1, is DTGVSQNPRHKITKRGQNVTFRCDPISEHNRLYWYRQTLGQGPEFLTYFQNEAQLEKSRLLSDRFSAERPKGSFSTLEIQRTEQGDSAMYLCASSLKGGNTEAFFGQGTRLTVV.

Here the CDR3 reads CAWDRESTEAFF. Written as DNA, the CDR3 is TGTGCCTGGGACAGGGAGAGTACTGAAGCTTTCTTT. The V and J genes are TRBV30 and TRBJ1-1; 7 nucleotides agree with TRBD1. This CDR3 is built from 12 residues. With 5 bases clipped from V and 5 bases from J, the junction kept 5 bases outside the gene matches. Germline V gene sequence: CDR1 GTSNPN, CDR2 SVGIG (reference sequence).

The chain has TRBV9 and TRBJ2-1; unclear D gene. This CDR3 spans 15 amino acids. Germline CDR1 is SGDLS and CDR2 is YYNGEE. Deletions cut 0 bases from V and 5 bases from J, with 12 bases between. CDR3: CASSVGHDTNNEQFF. In DNA form, the CDR3 reads TGTGCCAGCAGCGTAGGCCACGATACCAACAATGAGCAGTTCTTC.

This clone has a handful of counts. The genes are TRBV10-1 and TRBJ2-3; TRBD2 might be the D (5 bases). This CDR3 comprises 12 residues. The germline V and J ends were trimmed by 0 bases and 10 bases, with 8 bases remaining between them. From germline, CDR1 is WNHNN and CDR2 SYGVQD (reference sequence). The CDR3 DNA is TGCGCCAGCAGTGAGTCGTTCGGGGCGCAGTATTTT. It specifies CASSESFGAQYF.

This chain links TRBV7-2 with TRBJ1-5; D not certain. This CDR3 has 13 residues. The V end lost 5 bases, the J end lost 3 bases, and 8 bases lay between the germline ends. Germline V CDR1 and CDR2: SGHTA, FQGNSA. CDR3 sequence reads: CASSPRLNQPQHF. CDR3 nucleotides: TGTGCCAGCAGCCCGAGGCTCAATCAGCCCCAGCATTTT.

The chain links TRBV18 to TRBJ2-1; D perhaps matches TRBD1 (6 bases). Deletions cut 3 bases from V and 7 bases from J, with 7 bases between. The CDR3 contains 12 residues. Germline CDR1 KGHSH, CDR2 LQKENI. CDR3 nucleotide sequence: TGTGCCAGCTCACCGCAGGGGAATGAGCAGTTCTTC. This codes for CASSPQGNEQFF.

The chain links TRBV9 to TRBJ2-7, with D tentatively TRBD2 (6 bases). Trimming removed 0 bases at V and 3 bases at J, with 16 bases between. Germline CDR1 reads SGDLS; CDR2 reads YYNGEE. The CDR3 extends over 16 amino acids. The CDR3 loop reads CASSVGAGQGLYEQYF. For the CDR3, the DNA is TGTGCCAGCAGCGTAGGGGCGGGTCAGGGACTCTACGAGCAGTACTTC.

V gene TRBV6-6 combines with J gene TRBJ2-1, with a weak D call TRBD1 (5 bases). Germline V CDR1 and CDR2: MNHNY, SVGAGI (reference sequence). Deletions cut 6 bases from V and 2 bases from J, with 11 bases between. CDR3 length equals 14 residues. CDR3 region: CASSRLGAYNEQFF. CDR3 sequence (DNA): TGTGCCAGCAGCCGTCTAGGGGCCTACAATGAGCAGTTCTTC.

The sample holds one count of this clone. The J gene is TRBJ1-1, the V gene TRBV28; D remains ambiguous. This CDR3 region has 13 residues. Between the trimmed V and J ends, which lost 9 bases and 6 bases, there was a span of 17 bases. The germline CDR1 and CDR2 sequences are MDHEN and SYDVKM. CDR3 nucleotides: TGTGCCAGTGGCCAGCGGGTTCGGCCTGAAGCTTTCTTT. Translated, it gives CASGQRVRPEAFF. Complete variable domain (other parts from reference TRBV28 and TRBJ1-1): DVKVTQSSRYLVKRTGEKVFLECVQDMDHENMFWYRQDPGLGLRLIYFSYDVKMKEKGDIPEGYSVSREKKERFSLILESASTNQTSMYLCASGQRVRPEAFFGQGTRLTVV.

CDR3 bases: TGTGCCAGCAGCTTGTGGCTAGCGGGAGACGCAGATACGCAGTATTTT. It is translated as CASSLWLAGDADTQYF. The chain combines TRBV5-6 with TRBJ2-3, with 10 bases identical to TRBD2. CDR3 length: 16 residues. The trim removed 1 base at V and 4 bases at J, leaving 6 bases unmatched. Germline values: CDR1 SGHDT, CDR2 YYEEEE.

The rearrangement joins TRBV10-1 to TRBJ2-7; 8 bases agree with TRBD1. The trim removed 10 bases at V and 1 base at J, leaving 6 bases unmatched. CDR3 size: 13 residues. Germline loops: CDR1 WNHNN, CDR2 SYGVQD (reference sequence). CDR3: CAKDREISYEQYF. The CDR3, as DNA: TGCGCCAAGGACAGGGAGATTTCCTACGAGCAGTACTTC.

The chain uses TRBV19 and TRBJ2-7, with 7 bases fitting TRBD1. Germline trimming cut 6 bases from V and 2 bases from J; bases unmatched to any gene: 10. CDR3 size: 15 residues. Per the germline V gene, CDR1 is LNHDA and CDR2 is SQIVND (reference sequence). The CDR3 reads CASSNIDRDPYEQYF. CDR3 in DNA: TGTGCCAGTAGCAACATCGACAGGGACCCCTACGAGCAGTACTTC. The complete variable domain, with remaining parts taken from reference TRBV19 and TRBJ2-7, reads DGGITQSPKYLFRKEGQNVTLSCEQNLNHDAMYWYRQDPGQGLRLIYYSQIVNDFQKGDIAEGYSVSREKKESFPLTVTSAQKNPTAFYLCASSNIDRDPYEQYFGPGTRLTVT.

Only a few counts were recorded for this clone. J is TRBJ2-1 and V is TRBV9, with TRBD2 identical over 10 bases. V was clipped by 3 bases and J by 3 bases; unmatched bases: 3. The CDR3 is 15 amino acids. From germline, CDR1 is SGDLS and CDR2 YYNGEE. The CDR3 loop reads CASSATSGLYNEQFF. DNA for the CDR3: TGTGCCAGCAGCGCGACTAGCGGGCTCTACAATGAGCAGTTCTTC. The variable domain in full, completed from reference TRBV9 and TRBJ2-1, reads DSGVTQTPKHLITATGQRVTLRCSPRSGDLSVYWYQQSLDQGLQFLIQYYNGEERAKGNILERFSAQQFPDLHSELNLSSLELGDSALYFCASSATSGLYNEQFFGPGTRLTVL.

This clone was counted once. V and J are TRBV6-1 and TRBJ2-3; D gene uncertain. V lost 10 bases and J 6 bases, leaving 8 bases between the germline ends. CDR1 and CDR2 (germline): MNHNS, SASEGT. The CDR3 runs 10 residues. CDR3 region: CATKRDTQYF. CDR3 coding DNA: TGTGCCACCAAAAGGGATACGCAGTATTTT.

As for this clone: The identical CDR3 is also encoded by other nucleotide sequences in the sample. The chain uses TRBV4-3 and TRBJ1-5, with D possibly being TRBD1 (5 bases). V lost 0 bases and J 1 base, leaving 7 bases between the germline ends. This CDR3 contains 15 residues. Germline CDR1 LGHNA, CDR2 YSLEER. CDR3 protein: CASSQDGDSNQPQHF. CDR3 in DNA: TGCGCCAGCAGCCAAGACGGGGACAGCAATCAGCCCCAGCATTTT.

This chain uses TRBV27 with TRBJ2-1; no clear D. Looked up from germline, CDR1 is MNHEY and CDR2 is SMNVEV (reference sequence). The CDR3 extends over 15 amino acids. Trimming removed 5 bases from V and 2 bases from J, with 13 bases in between. The CDR3 region is CASSIGQVAYNEQFF. CDR3 sequence (DNA): TGTGCCAGCAGTATCGGGCAGGTCGCCTACAATGAGCAGTTCTTC.

V gene TRBV7-2 combines with J gene TRBJ2-1; 7 nucleotides match TRBD2. The germline gives CDR1 SGHTA, CDR2 FQGNSA. V gave up 2 bases and J gave up 5 bases; unmatched junction bases: 12. CDR3 size: 17 residues. The CDR3 loop is CASSLLGAGVRDNEQFF. The CDR3 nucleotides are TGTGCCAGCAGCTTACTCGGGGCGGGGGTACGGGACAATGAGCAGTTCTTC.

This chain uses TRBV12-5 with TRBJ1-5, with a weak D call TRBD1 (5 bases). The CDR3 length is 15 residues. V lost 4 bases to trimming and J lost 0 bases, with 10 bases between them. Germline CDR1 is LGHNT and CDR2 is FRNRAP. CDR3 loop: CASGSPGGSNQPQHF. The CDR3 DNA follows: TGTGCTAGTGGTTCCCCCGGGGGTAGCAATCAGCCCCAGCATTTT.